This TCR beta chain stems from a study of blood T cell repertoires in COVID-19. On the study more broadly: COVID-19 samples collected from the United States, Italy and Spain covered acute and convalescent phases.

Sequencing used immunoSEQ multiplex PCR; TCRdb keeps in-frame clones, though not all of them. The sample yields about 88,000 clones, approximately 87% seen once. Germline CDR1 is LGHDT and CDR2 is YNNKEL (reference sequence). V lost 0 bases and J lost 7; bases outside the gene matches: 8. This CDR3 region has 16 residues. The chain uses TRBV3-1 (or the pseudogene TRBV3-2) and TRBJ1-2; 10 bases are shared with TRBD1. The source of this sequence is a woman in her 70s with acute or convalescent COVID-19. Sequencing was done on a sample of peripheral blood. The CDR3 protein is CASSQDQDRGIRGYTF. The CDR3 nucleotides read TGTGCCAGCAGCCAAGATCAGGACAGGGGGATACGTGGCTACACCTTC.